This T cell receptor beta chain was profiled in a study of early T cells in non-severe SARS-CoV-2 infection. About the research overall: The input, bulk RNA from unsorted whole blood, was sequenced, and chains were unpaired. Study conclusions and caveats: VDJdb matches were skewed toward anti-spike CD8 T cell responses.

Looked up from germline, CDR1 is MGHRA and CDR2 is YSYEKL. Trimming took 1 base from V and 1 from J; bases not matched to a gene: 2. The CDR3 loop spans 16 amino acids. Unique molecular identifiers were affixed to single, distinct cDNA molecules. MiXCR, run by TCRdb on the 5' RACE reads, gives a single entry per CDR3 protein. The table shows more than 50,000 distinct CDR3 sequences, with more than 10% occurring only once. Concerning this clonotype: Its target is not known.

The sample was whole blood, taken at baseline. J is TRBJ1-5 and V is TRBV4-1; 9 nucleotides match TRBD1. The sequence was obtained from an adult who was a healthcare worker with PCR-confirmed SARS-CoV-2 infection or an uninfected control (not recorded which). Here the CDR3 DNA reads TGCGCCAGCAGCCAAGGGACAGGGGTAAGCAATCAGCCCCAGCATTTT. This encodes CASSQGTGVSNQPQHF.